The clone carrying this TCR beta chain has at least ten counts. Its target is not known. The sample belongs to a study of T cells in Graves' hyperthyroidism and ophthalmopathy. Study-wide points: Ophthalmopathy, which appeared later, was predicted by the model a median around 6.9 months before onset.

The cohort's ophthalmopathy patients, a group with duration under 3 months, had a Clinical Activity Score of at least 3 and a NOSPECS grade of at least 4. Used for diagnoses were clinical symptoms, serum thyroxine and TRAb, thyroid ultrasound and orbital computed tomography. RNA transcripts were the template for amplifying TCR beta CDR3 regions. TCR CDR3 regions were first amplified by RT-PCR with HTBI primers. TCRdb used MiXCR to reprocess the multiplex PCR reads, holding one entry per CDR3 protein. The profile shows 200,000 to 250,000 distinct CDR3 sequences, around 26% of them singletons. CDR1 is DFQATT and CDR2 is SNEGSKA in the germline V gene (reference sequence). The CDR3 loop spans 15 amino acids. V was clipped by 0 bases and J by 2 bases; unmatched bases: 7.

Sample: blood. This TCR derives from a woman aged 40 to 50 with Graves' ophthalmopathy. The gene calls are TRBV20-1 and TRBJ2-7; 7 nucleotides line up with TRBD2. CDR3 region: CSARDRLAGPYEQYF. The DNA of the CDR3 is TGCAGTGCTAGAGATCGACTAGCTGGGCCCTACGAGCAGTACTTC.